This T cell receptor beta chain was retrieved from a study of cytomegalovirus exposure and HLA in healthy donors. A multiplex PCR was run with 60 Vbeta primers and 13 Jbeta primers. Using immunoSEQ multiplex PCR, the repertoire was profiled, and TCRdb retains in-frame clones only, with some absent. The sample records 90,000 to 150,000 clones, about 70% being singletons. The donors, nominally healthy at sampling, likely had unrecorded immune exposures. With V trimmed by 4 bases and J by 10 bases, 8 bases remained unmatched. The CDR3 contains 14 residues. The germline CDR1 and CDR2 sequences are SEHNR and FQNEAQ (reference sequence).

The receptor comes from a human donor in good health. The chain links TRBV7-9 to TRBJ1-4; TRBD1 aligns across 8 bases. Input material: PBMCs. This CDR3 reads CASSSAGGERKLFF. The CDR3 region has the DNA TGTGCCAGCAGCTCGGCAGGGGGCGAACGAAAACTGTTTTTT.